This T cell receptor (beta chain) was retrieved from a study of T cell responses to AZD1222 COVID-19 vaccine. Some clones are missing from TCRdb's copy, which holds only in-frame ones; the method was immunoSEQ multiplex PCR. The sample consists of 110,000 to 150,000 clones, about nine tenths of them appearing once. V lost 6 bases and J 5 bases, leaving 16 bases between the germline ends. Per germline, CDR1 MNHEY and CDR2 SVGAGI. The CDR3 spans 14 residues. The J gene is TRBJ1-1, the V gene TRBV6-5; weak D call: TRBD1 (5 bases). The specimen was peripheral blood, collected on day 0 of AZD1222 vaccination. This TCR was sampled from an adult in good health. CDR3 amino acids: CASSGRVPGTEAFF. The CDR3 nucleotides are TGTGCCAGCAGCGGCAGGGTTCCTGGGACTGAAGCTTTCTTT.